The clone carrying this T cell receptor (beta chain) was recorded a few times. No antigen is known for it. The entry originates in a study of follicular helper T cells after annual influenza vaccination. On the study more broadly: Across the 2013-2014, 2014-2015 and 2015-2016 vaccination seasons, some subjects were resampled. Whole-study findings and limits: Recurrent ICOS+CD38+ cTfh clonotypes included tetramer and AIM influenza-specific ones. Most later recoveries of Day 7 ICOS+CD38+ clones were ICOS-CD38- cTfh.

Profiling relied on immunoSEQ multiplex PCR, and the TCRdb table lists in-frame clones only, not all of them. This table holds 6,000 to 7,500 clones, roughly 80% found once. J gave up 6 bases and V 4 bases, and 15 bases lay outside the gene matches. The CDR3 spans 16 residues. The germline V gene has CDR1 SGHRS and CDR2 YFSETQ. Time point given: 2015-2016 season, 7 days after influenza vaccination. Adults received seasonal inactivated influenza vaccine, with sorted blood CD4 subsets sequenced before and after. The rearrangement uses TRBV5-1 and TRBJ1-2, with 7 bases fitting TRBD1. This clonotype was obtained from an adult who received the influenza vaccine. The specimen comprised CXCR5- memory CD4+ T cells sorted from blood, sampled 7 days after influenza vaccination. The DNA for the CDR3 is TGCGCCAGCAGCCCCACCCCGACAGGGTCACAGGATGGCTACACCTTC. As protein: CASSPTPTGSQDGYTF. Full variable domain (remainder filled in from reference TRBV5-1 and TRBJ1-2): KAGVTQTPRYLIKTRGQQVTLSCSPISGHRSVSWYQQTPGQGLQFLFEYFSETQRNKGNFPGRFSGRQFSNSRSEMNVSTLELGDSALYLCASSPTPTGSQDGYTFGSGTRLTVV.